A single sample is the source of the 31 T cell receptor beta chains below, sequenced in a study of shared clonotypes between healthy human individuals. Sequenced by immunoSEQ multiplex PCR; TCRdb stores in-frame clones only, minus some. In the table there are 2 million to 2.5 million clones, approximately 95% of which are singletons. The naive CD8 fraction comprised CD45RO-negative cells positively selected for CCR7 and excluded terminally differentiated effector memory CD45RA+ cells. Specimen: naive CD8+ T cells sorted from blood. The origin of the receptors is a man between 18 and 35 years old in good health.

Notes on this clone: Other DNA sequences from this sample encode an identical CDR3 as well. The DNA for the CDR3 is TGCGCCAGCAGCTTGACAGGGTCAACTGAAGCTTTCTTT. Its protein product is CASSLTGSTEAFF. V gene TRBV5-1 combines with J gene TRBJ1-1, with D possibly being TRBD1 (6 bases). The CDR3 contains 13 residues. Deletions cut 1 base from V and 5 bases from J, with 9 bases between. Germline V CDR1 and CDR2: SGHRS, YFSETQ.

The CDR3 region is CASSGAVSGANVLTF. CDR3 DNA sequence: TGTGCCAGCAGTGGAGCGGTCTCTGGGGCCAACGTCCTGACTTTC. The rearrangement uses TRBV2 and TRBJ2-6, with D tentatively TRBD2 (5 bases). CDR1 and CDR2 from the germline V gene are SNHLY and FYNNEI. CDR3 length: 15 residues. V lost 4 bases, J lost 0 bases, and 7 bases lay in between. Combining the CDR3 with reference TRBV2 and TRBJ2-6 gives the whole variable domain EPEVTQTPSHQVTQMGQEVILRCVPISNHLYFYWYRQILGQKVEFLVSFYNNEISEKSEIFDDQFSVERPDGSNFTLKIRSTKLEDSAMYFCASSGAVSGANVLTFGAGSRLTVL.

The rearrangement joins TRBV7-9 to TRBJ2-7; possible D gene TRBD1, 6 bases. Germline CDR1 and CDR2: SEHNR and FQNEAQ (reference sequence). This CDR3 comprises 16 residues. V lost 5 bases, J lost 2 bases, and 19 bases lay in between. The CDR3 DNA follows: TGTGCCAGCAGCCCGACTGCCCTTACAGGGACCTACGAGCAGTACTTC. Protein: CASSPTALTGTYEQYF.

Worth noting for this clone: Other nucleotide sequences in the sample specify the same CDR3. This rearrangement joins TRBV7-3 to TRBJ2-3, with 11 bases identical to TRBD2. Germline CDR1 reads SGHTA; CDR2 reads FQGTGA. CDR3 length: 15 residues. V shed 3 bases and J 5 bases; nucleotides not matched to a gene: 4. The CDR3 reads CASSFSGGALDTQYF. The CDR3 DNA follows: TGTGCCAGCAGCTTTAGCGGGGGGGCTTTAGATACGCAGTATTTT.

V is TRBV7-3 and J is TRBJ2-2; D uncertain. Germline CDR1 reads SGHTA; CDR2 reads FQGTGA. The length of the CDR3 is 13 residues. Trimming took off 4 bases at V and 7 bases at J, with 10 bases between the two ends. CDR3 sequence: CASSSALDGELFF. The DNA for the CDR3 is TGTGCCAGCAGCTCAGCACTCGACGGGGAGCTGTTTTTT.

This sequence joins TRBV6-7 and TRBJ2-1, with 10 bases matching TRBD2. TRBV6-7 counts as an open reading frame of uncertain function. The CDR3 extends over 14 amino acids. With 7 bases clipped from V and 4 bases from J, the junction kept 4 bases outside the gene matches. The CDR3 DNA sequence: TGTGCCAGCATCGGACTAGCGGTGTACAATGAGCAGTTCTTC. This codes for CASIGLAVYNEQFF.

The chain carries TRBV28 and TRBJ2-7, with TRBD1 matching over 9 bases. This CDR3 is built from 18 residues. Per germline, CDR1 MDHEN and CDR2 SYDVKM. J lost 4 bases, V lost 5 bases, and 18 bases had no gene match. CDR3 DNA sequence: TGTGCCAGCAGTCACCCGAATCAGGACAGGGGCTTTCCTTACGAGCAGTACTTC. It specifies CASSHPNQDRGFPYEQYF.

Concerning this clone: Other DNA sequences within the sample encode an identical CDR3. V usage is TRBV6-5 and J usage is TRBJ2-3, with no clear D. Germline V CDR1 and CDR2: MNHEY, SVGAGI. This CDR3 has 14 amino acids. The germline V and J ends were trimmed by 0 bases and 4 bases, with 8 bases remaining between them. The CDR3 nucleotides read TGTGCCAGCAGTTACTCAGGACGTGCAGATACGCAGTATTTT. This encodes CASSYSGRADTQYF.

V gene TRBV4-1 combines with J gene TRBJ2-1, with 11 bases identical to TRBD2. CDR1 and CDR2 (germline): MGHRA, YSYEKL. The CDR3 contains 14 residues. J lost 10 bases, V lost 4 bases, and 6 bases had no gene match. CDR3 sequence (DNA): TGCGCCAGCAGCCGGCAACTAGCGGGGGTAGAGCAGTTCTTC. It is translated as CASSRQLAGVEQFF.

The chain links TRBV5-1 to TRBJ2-2; 11 bases fit TRBD1. Losses at the gene ends were 7 bases for V and 6 bases for J; bases not matched to a gene: 2. The CDR3 is 13 residues long. CDR1 and CDR2 (germline): SGHRS, YFSETQ. In nucleotides, the CDR3 is TGCGCCAGCGGACAGGGGGCGCCCGGGGAGCTGTTTTTT. Translating it yields CASGQGAPGELFF.

This clone came up once. The genes are TRBV7-9 and TRBJ2-1; TRBD2 aligns across 7 bases. CDR1 and CDR2 from the germline V gene are SEHNR and FQNEAQ (reference sequence). CDR3 length equals 15 residues. J lost 3 bases, V lost 3 bases, and 5 bases had no gene match. The CDR3: CASSLSGGLYNEQFF. The CDR3 nucleotides read TGTGCCAGCAGCTTGTCGGGGGGTCTCTACAATGAGCAGTTCTTC.

The CDR3 nucleotides read TGTGCCAGCAGTTCCAAAACGGCAAGCTCCTACAATGAGCAGTTCTTC. This sequence encodes CASSSKTASSYNEQFF. The genes are TRBV28 and TRBJ2-1; D remains ambiguous. The CDR3 loop spans 16 amino acids. Per germline, CDR1 MDHEN and CDR2 SYDVKM. Trimming stripped 4 bases from V and 0 bases from J, with 13 bases between.

J is TRBJ2-7 and V is TRBV6-5; TRBD2 is a possible D gene (5 bases). Trimming left V 0 bases short and J 6 bases short, with 12 bases between. In germline, CDR1 is MNHEY, CDR2 SVGAGI. The length of the CDR3 is 14 residues. In nucleotides, the CDR3 is TGTGCCAGCAGTTACTCAGGGAGACGGAGCGAGCAGTACTTC. Residues: CASSYSGRRSEQYF.

This sequence joins TRBV10-2 and TRBJ2-3, with 9 bases lining up with TRBD2. The CDR3 length is 15 residues. J lost 5 bases, V lost 7 bases, and 10 bases had no gene match. From germline, CDR1 is WSHSY and CDR2 SAAADI. CDR3 loop: CASTRTSGPLDTQYF. The CDR3 DNA sequence: TGCGCCAGCACTCGAACTAGCGGGCCTTTAGATACGCAGTATTTT.

The chain has TRBV11-2 and TRBJ1-2, with D hard to call. The CDR3 covers 12 residues. Trimming shortened V by 5 bases and J by 8 bases, and 12 bases separated the two germline ends. From germline, CDR1 is SGHAT and CDR2 FQNNGV. The CDR3 here is CASSHGLIGYTF. The DNA for the CDR3 is TGTGCCAGCAGCCACGGACTTATCGGCTACACCTTC. The full variable domain, its missing parts supplied by reference TRBV11-2 and TRBJ1-2, is EAGVAQSPRYKIIEKRQSVAFWCNPISGHATLYWYQQILGQGPKLLIQFQNNGVVDDSQLPKDRFSAERLKGVDSTLKIQPAKLEDSAVYLCASSHGLIGYTFGSGTRLTVV.

The rearrangement uses TRBV6-1 and TRBJ2-1; the match to TRBD2 covers 8 bases. The germline gives CDR1 MNHNS, CDR2 SASEGT. CDR3 length equals 15 residues. J was trimmed by 1 base and V by 5 bases; bases with no gene match: 4. The CDR3 region has the DNA TGTGCCAGCAGTCACCGGGAGGGGTCCTACAATGAGCAGTTCTTC. Protein: CASSHREGSYNEQFF.

The chain uses TRBV6-6 and TRBJ1-2; D remains ambiguous. V was cut by 4 bases and J by 3 bases, with 6 bases left in between. Germline V gene data show CDR1 as MNHNY and CDR2 as SVGAGI (reference sequence). The CDR3 is 12 amino acids. The DNA of the CDR3 is TGTGCCAGCAGTTCTCTCTACTATGGCTACACCTTC. It translates to CASSSLYYGYTF.

The genes are TRBV10-1 and TRBJ2-3; no reliable D call. In germline, CDR1 is WNHNN, CDR2 SYGVQD (reference sequence). Trimming pared 0 bases from V and 0 bases from J, leaving 4 bases between. The CDR3 has 14 residues. The CDR3 region has the DNA TGCGCCAGCAGTGAGTCGCGGAGCACAGATACGCAGTATTTT. Encoded protein: CASSESRSTDTQYF.

The rearrangement joins TRBV13 to TRBJ1-6; D gene uncertain. Germline CDR1 is PRHDT and CDR2 is FYEKMQ (reference sequence). This CDR3 comprises 15 residues. V shed 4 bases and J shed 3 bases, with 10 bases lying between them. CDR3 in DNA: TGTGCCAGCAGCTCCCGGGTCCGCTATAATTCACCCCTCCACTTT. Translation gives CASSSRVRYNSPLHF. The complete variable domain, with remaining parts taken from reference TRBV13 and TRBJ1-6, reads AAGVIQSPRHLIKEKRETATLKCYPIPRHDTVYWYQQGPGQDPQFLISFYEKMQSDKGSIPDRFSAQQFSDYHSELNMSSLELGDSALYFCASSSRVRYNSPLHFGNGTRLTVT.

This clone was recorded a few times. The V call is TRBV29-1, the J call TRBJ1-1; TRBD1 might be the D (5 bases). Germline-derived CDR1 and CDR2 are SQVTM and ANQGSEA. This CDR3 comprises 15 residues. Between the trimmed V and J ends, which lost 2 bases and 0 bases, there was a span of 13 bases. The CDR3 loop reads CSVELGRQLNTEAFF. The CDR3 region has the DNA TGCAGCGTTGAATTGGGGCGACAGCTGAACACTGAAGCTTTCTTT.

There are a few counts of this clone. The genes are TRBV4-1 and TRBJ2-6; D remains unclear. Germline CDR1 MGHRA, CDR2 YSYEKL. The CDR3 extends over 14 amino acids. The ends were cut back, 0 bases at V and 4 bases at J, with 4 bases in the middle. DNA for the CDR3: TGCGCCAGCAGCCAAGAGGTCGGGGCCAACGTCCTGACTTTC. Residues: CASSQEVGANVLTF.

This clone has a single count. The V gene is TRBV5-4, the J gene TRBJ2-7; D perhaps matches TRBD1 (5 bases). V gave up 6 bases and J gave up 3 bases, with 19 bases separating them. CDR1 and CDR2 (germline): SGHNT, YYREEE (reference sequence). The CDR3 consists of 15 residues. CDR3 in amino acids: CASTRQGVGHYEQYF. CDR3 bases: TGTGCCAGCACGCGTCAGGGCGTTGGGCACTACGAGCAGTACTTC.

As concerns this clone: Other DNA sequences in this sample translate to the same CDR3. V is TRBV5-5 and J is TRBJ2-7; perhaps TRBD1 as D (5 bases). The V end lost 4 bases, the J end lost 2 bases, and 10 bases lay between the germline ends. There are 13 residues in the CDR3. In germline, CDR1 is SGHKS, CDR2 YYEKEE (reference sequence). The CDR3 is CASSLDSTYEQYF. The DNA for the CDR3 is TGTGCCAGCAGCCTCGACAGTACCTACGAGCAGTACTTC.

With respect to this clone: One end of the junction is discordant with germline, which a read error may explain. The chain has TRBV7-7 and TRBJ2-6; 7 bases are shared with TRBD1. This CDR3 has 17 residues. The germline V gene encodes CDR1 SSHAT and CDR2 FNYEAQ (reference sequence). CDR3 in DNA: TGTGCTAGCAGTACCGGGGACAGCCCATCTGGGGCCAACGTCCTGACTTTC. This encodes CASSTGDSPSGANVLTF.

As DNA, the CDR3 is TGCGCCATCACTCAGGACAACGGTGAAGCTTTCTTT. Amino acid sequence: CAITQDNGEAFF. V gene TRBV10-2 combines with J gene TRBJ1-1; tentatively, D is TRBD1 (5 bases). Germline-derived CDR1 and CDR2 are WSHSY and SAAADI. The CDR3 length is 12 residues. Trimming pared 10 bases from V and 7 bases from J, leaving 16 bases between.

The V call is TRBV29-1, the J call TRBJ2-7, with D maybe TRBD2 (6 bases). Trimming took off 5 bases at V and 6 bases at J, with 17 bases between the two ends. The CDR3 is 13 residues long. The germline V gene has CDR1 SQVTM and CDR2 ANQGSEA. The CDR3: CSVPGPIGGEQYF. The DNA of the CDR3 is TGCAGCGTTCCGGGACCTATCGGGGGCGAGCAGTACTTC.

The V call is TRBV13, the J call TRBJ1-6; D is perhaps TRBD1 (6 bases). Germline V gene sequence: CDR1 PRHDT, CDR2 FYEKMQ (reference sequence). The CDR3 loop spans 17 amino acids. The V gene lost 6 bases and the J gene lost 6 bases, with 21 bases spanning the gap. CDR3 nucleotides: TGTGCCAGCAGACTAGTCCCGACAGGCACCCTTAATTCACCCCTCCACTTT. Residues: CASRLVPTGTLNSPLHF.

This clone was counted once. This sequence joins TRBV6-5 and TRBJ2-7; tentatively, D is TRBD2 (6 bases). Germline assignment: CDR1 MNHEY and CDR2 SVGAGI. Between the trimmed V and J ends, which lost 6 bases and 3 bases, there was a span of 15 bases. The CDR3 runs 14 residues. CDR3 sequence: CASSLGTSVYEQYF. Written as DNA, the CDR3 is TGTGCCAGCAGCCTCGGGACTTCCGTCTACGAGCAGTACTTC.

The chain is built from TRBV7-6 and TRBJ2-5; D may correspond to TRBD1 or TRBD2 (5 bases each). V was cut by 3 bases and J by 2 bases, with 10 bases left in between. Germline assignment: CDR1 SGHVS and CDR2 FNYEAQ. This CDR3 contains 14 residues. CDR3 coding DNA: TGTGCCAGCAGCTTGGTGGGGGAGCAAGAGACCCAGTACTTC. As protein: CASSLVGEQETQYF.

This clone came up once. The genes are TRBV10-3 and TRBJ1-1; 8 bases are a match to TRBD1. Looked up from germline, CDR1 is ENHRY and CDR2 is SYGVKD. V gave up 5 bases and J gave up 4 bases; unmatched junction bases: 15. The CDR3 has 17 residues. The CDR3 DNA sequence: TGTGCCATCAGTCTGGACAGGGCTGGGGTCTTAAGCACTGAAGCTTTCTTT. It codes for CAISLDRAGVLSTEAFF.

The V call is TRBV4-1, the J call TRBJ1-1; the D gene is possibly TRBD1 (5 bases). V dropped 2 bases and J dropped 11 bases, with 18 bases sitting between them. Germline assignment: CDR1 MGHRA and CDR2 YSYEKL. The CDR3 totals 14 residues. The CDR3 loop is CASSQLRQTDGAFF. In DNA, the CDR3 is TGCGCCAGCAGCCAATTGAGACAGACCGACGGGGCTTTCTTT.